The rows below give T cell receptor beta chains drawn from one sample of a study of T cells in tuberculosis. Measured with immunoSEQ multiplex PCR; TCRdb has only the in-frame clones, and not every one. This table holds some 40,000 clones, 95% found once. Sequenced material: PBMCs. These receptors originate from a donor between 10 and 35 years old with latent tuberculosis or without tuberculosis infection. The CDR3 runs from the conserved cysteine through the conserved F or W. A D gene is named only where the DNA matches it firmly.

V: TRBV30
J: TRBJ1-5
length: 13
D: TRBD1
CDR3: CALAGTGNQPQHF
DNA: TGTGCCTTAGCCGGGACAGGGAATCAGCCCCAGCATTTT

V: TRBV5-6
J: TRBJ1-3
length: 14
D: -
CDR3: CASSDSGSGNTIYF
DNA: TGTGCCAGCAGCGACAGTGGCTCTGGAAACACCATATATTTT

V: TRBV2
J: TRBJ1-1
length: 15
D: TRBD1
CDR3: CASSGQGGNNTEAFF
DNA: TGTGCCAGCAGCGGACAGGGGGGGAATAACACTGAAGCTTTCTTT

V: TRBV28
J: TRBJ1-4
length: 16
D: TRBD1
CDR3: CASSLKGAVTSEKLFF
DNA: TGTGCCAGCAGTTTAAAGGGGGCCGTTACGTCGGAAAAACTGTTTTTT

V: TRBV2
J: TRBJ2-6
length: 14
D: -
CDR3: CASSRSSGANVLTF
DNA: TGTGCCAGCAGCCGGAGCTCTGGGGCCAACGTCCTGACTTTC

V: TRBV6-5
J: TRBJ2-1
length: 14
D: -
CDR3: CASSQHNSYNEQFF
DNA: TGTGCCAGCAGCCAACATAACTCCTACAATGAGCAGTTCTTC

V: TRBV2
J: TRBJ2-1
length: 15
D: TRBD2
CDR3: CASRRGLATYNEQFF
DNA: TGTGCCAGCAGGCGGGGACTAGCGACCTACAATGAGCAGTTCTTC

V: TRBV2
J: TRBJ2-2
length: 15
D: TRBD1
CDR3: CASSGTGRNTGELFF
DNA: TGTGCCAGCAGTGGGACAGGGCGGAACACCGGGGAGCTGTTTTTT

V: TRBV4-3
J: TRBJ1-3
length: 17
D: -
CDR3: CASSQDRGHLTGNTIYF
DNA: TGCGCCAGCAGCCAAGATAGAGGACATCTCACTGGAAACACCATATATTTT

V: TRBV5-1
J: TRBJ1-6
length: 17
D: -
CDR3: CASSSWGADSYNSPLHF
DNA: TGCGCCAGCAGCTCCTGGGGCGCGGACTCCTATAATTCACCCCTCCACTTT

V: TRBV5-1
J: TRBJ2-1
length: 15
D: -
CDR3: CASSLERGNSNEQFF
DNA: TGCGCCAGCAGCTTGGAAAGGGGGAACAGCAATGAGCAGTTCTTC

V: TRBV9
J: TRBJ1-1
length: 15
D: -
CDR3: CASSVQGLMNTEAFF
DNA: TGTGCCAGCAGCGTTCAGGGACTGATGAACACTGAAGCTTTCTTT

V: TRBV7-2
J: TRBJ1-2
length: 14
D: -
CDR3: CASSFGSTNYGYTF
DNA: TGTGCCAGCAGCTTTGGCAGTACTAACTATGGCTACACCTTC